The rows below give T cell receptor beta chains drawn from one sample of a study of cytomegalovirus exposure and HLA in healthy donors. Sequencing was performed with immunoSEQ multiplex PCR; in TCRdb, only in-frame clones are kept and a portion is missing. The data contain under 150,000 clones, around 81% of them singletons. The sequenced material came from PBMCs. These receptors all stem from a woman between 45 and 65 years old in good health and CMV-seronegative. CDR3s include the opening cysteine and the closing phenylalanine or tryptophan. The order of the fields is V gene, clone size, D gene, J gene, CDR3 DNA, CDR3 protein. D genes are given only for firm matches. Clone size appears in some rows only: once, few, many, or a class for an expanded clone.

>TRBV10-1|.|.|TRBJ2-1
TGCGCCAGCAGTGATCGGACAGAAAGCTCCTACAATGAGCAGTTCTTC
CASSDRTESSYNEQFF
>TRBV4-3|.|.|TRBJ2-3
TGCGCCAGCAGCCCCCTCAGGACAGATACGCAGTATTTT
CASSPLRTDTQYF
>TRBV6-1|.|.|TRBJ2-3
TGTGCCAGCAGTGAATCACAGGGAGATACGCAGTATTTT
CASSESQGDTQYF
>TRBV5-1|.|TRBD1|TRBJ2-5
TGCGCCAGCAGCCACCAGGACAGGGGAAGGGAGACCCAGTACTTC
CASSHQDRGRETQYF
>TRBV28|.|.|TRBJ1-5
TGTGCCAGCAGTTTAACAGGGAATCGCAATCAGCCCCAGCATTTT
CASSLTGNRNQPQHF
>TRBV5-6|few|.|TRBJ2-7
TGTGCCAGCAGCTTGCCCCCCGTGTGGGGAGGAAGCTCCTACGAGCAGTACTTC
CASSLPPVWGGSSYEQYF
>TRBV9|few|.|TRBJ2-3
TGTGCCAGCAGCGTAGCCGGGACTAGCACAGATACGCAGTATTTT
CASSVAGTSTDTQYF
>TRBV9|.|TRBD1|TRBJ2-5
TGTGCCAGCAGCGCGGGGACAGGGAATCAAGAGACCCAGTACTTC
CASSAGTGNQETQYF
>TRBV9|.|TRBD2|TRBJ2-7
TGTGCCAGCAGCCCGGGACTAGTGGGGGAGCAGTACTTC
CASSPGLVGEQYF
>TRBV29-1|.|TRBD1|TRBJ1-1
TGCAGCGAAGGACAGGGGGCGGGAGCTTTCTTT
CSEGQGAGAFF
>TRBV25-1|.|.|TRBJ1-5
TGTGCCAGCGGTCCGTGGGTCGACAATCAGCCCCAGAATTTT
CASGPWVDNQPQNF
>TRBV7-2|.|.|TRBJ1-1
TGTGCCAGCAGCCAGACAGAGAGAATGAACACTGAAGCTTTCTTT
CASSQTERMNTEAFF
>TRBV9|.|TRBD2|TRBJ2-7
TGTGCCAGCAGCGCTGCGGTAGCGGGAGGTCCAGGTAGCGAGCAGTACTTC
CASSAAVAGGPGSEQYF
>TRBV25-1|.|TRBD2|TRBJ2-1
TGTGCCAGCGATGGGACTAGCGTAATGAGGCAGTTCTTC
CASDGTSVMRQFF
>TRBV28|few|.|TRBJ2-7
TGTGCCAGCAGTCCCGACAGGTTTCCCTCCTACGAGCAGTACTTC
CASSPDRFPSYEQYF
>TRBV5-6|.|TRBD1|TRBJ1-6
TGTGCCAGCACCCGGGACAGAGGATCACCCCTCCACTTT
CASTRDRGSPLHF
>TRBV18|.|.|TRBJ1-3
TGTGCCAGCTCACCCAACACGGGCTCTGGAAACACCATATATTTT
CASSPNTGSGNTIYF
>TRBV7-3|.|.|TRBJ2-5
TGTGCCAGCAGCTTAATGGCAGCGGAAGAGACCCAGTACTTC
CASSLMAAEETQYF
>TRBV30|.|.|TRBJ2-1
TGTGCCTGGAGTTCCGTCCGGGGAGGCTCCTACAATGAGCAGTTCTTC
CAWSSVRGGSYNEQFF
>TRBV28|.|.|TRBJ2-7
TGTGCCAGCAGAGGGGGGGCCGGGCAGTACTTC
CASRGGAGQYF
>TRBV4-1|.|.|TRBJ1-1
TGCGCCAGCAGCCAGGGGACAAGCACTGAAGCTTTCTTT
CASSQGTSTEAFF
>TRBV2|few|TRBD1|TRBJ1-4
TGTGCCAGCAGTGAAGGCGGACAGGGTGGTGAAAAACTGTTTTTT
CASSEGGQGGEKLFF
>TRBV11-3|.|.|TRBJ1-5
TGTGCCAGCAGCTTAACAGGCCAGGGCACCCAGCATTTT
CASSLTGQGTQHF
>TRBV7-9|.|.|TRBJ2-1
TGTGCCAGCAGCTTAGGGAATGTGGCGGGAACCCCCTACAATGAGCAGTTCTTC
CASSLGNVAGTPYNEQFF
>TRBV7-2|.|.|TRBJ2-2
TGTGCCAGCAGCTTGTTGAGGGACACCGGGGAGCTGTTTTTT
CASSLLRDTGELFF
>TRBV19|.|TRBD2|TRBJ2-3
TGTGCCAGTAGTATAGAGGGGACTAGCTTGGATACGCAGTATTTT
CASSIEGTSLDTQYF
>TRBV27|.|TRBD2|TRBJ2-1
TGTGCCAGCAGTTTCTACACAGCGGGAGGGTCCTACAATGAGCAGTTCTTC
CASSFYTAGGSYNEQFF
>TRBV29-1|.|.|TRBJ2-3
TGCAGCGTAGGCCCCCCAATGAGCGGCACAGATACGCAGTATTTT
CSVGPPMSGTDTQYF
>TRBV10-3|.|TRBD1|TRBJ2-5
TGTGCCACCCTGGGACAGGGGCAGGGGACCCAGTACTTC
CATLGQGQGTQYF